This T cell receptor (beta chain) was obtained from a study of Ad26.COV2.S vaccination and SARS-CoV-2 variants. V gave up 6 bases and J gave up 3 bases; unmatched junction bases: 7. Germline CDR1 and CDR2: PRHDT and FYEKMQ (reference sequence). This CDR3 contains 16 residues. The repertoire was sequenced with immunoSEQ multiplex PCR; TCRdb's copy has only in-frame clones and lacks some. The sample lists approximately 500,000 clones, roughly 85% seen once, with about 13% in the top ten. Treatment defined: around 19 received Ad26.COV2.S at low or high dose, single or two shots; roughly five received placebo; per-sample allocation not given. After the first vaccine or placebo injection, samples were drawn on day 63.

The chain joins TRBV13 to TRBJ2-2; TRBD1 matches 10 bases. Material: peripheral blood, obtained in a trial of Ad26.COV2.S vaccine versus placebo. This clonotype originated in a person aged 18-65 years who received the Ad26.COV2.S COVID-19 vaccine or a placebo. The CDR3 DNA reads TGTGCCAGCAGTTTTGACAGGGGGCTATACACCGGGGAGCTGTTTTTT. This sequence encodes CASSFDRGLYTGELFF.